This entry describes one T cell receptor beta chain. Its antigen has not been determined. It has no much larger one-base neighbor in the sample; base qualities were not kept. The trial excluded patients who had a history of autoimmune disease or were on systemic immunosuppression. Peripheral blood for TCR sequencing was drawn from every dose cohort at baseline, at cycle 4 day 1 and at cycle 7 day 1. Samples were obtained from an open-label, multicenter, first-in-human phase I dose-escalation trial of ivuxolimab. The trial enrolled adults with locally advanced or metastatic head and neck squamous cell, hepatocellular, melanoma or renal cell carcinoma. Before TCR sequencing, CD4+ T cells and CD8+ T cells from peripheral blood were sorted into separate populations. These data originate in a study of OX40 agonist ivuxolimab in advanced cancers. General notes on the study: The costimulatory receptor OX40 (CD134) was targeted by ivuxolimab, a fully human IgG2 agonistic monoclonal antibody. Intravenous ivuxolimab was administered to patients every 2 weeks at six dose levels: 0.01, 0.1, 0.3, 1.5, 3 and 10 mg/kg. The dose-escalation cohort was about 83% male with a mean age of approximately 60 years, ranging from about 20 to 85. Patients were allowed to have had prior anti-PD-1, anti-PD-L1 or anti-CTLA-4 therapy, and around 41% of the dose-escalation patients had previously received checkpoint inhibitors. The paper describes the monotherapy dose-escalation part (N ≈ 50 patients) of the phase I trial of ivuxolimab. Of the roughly 52 patients in dose escalation, some 19 had hepatocellular carcinoma, some 15 had melanoma, 9 had renal cell carcinoma and 9 had head and neck cancer. Peripheral TCRbeta sequencing aimed to test whether ivuxolimab altered TCR sequence diversity and caused clonal T-cell expansion. Three dose-escalation patients achieved partial responses, one with hepatocellular carcinoma and two with cutaneous melanoma.

Reading the germline V gene (reference sequence) gives CDR1 GTSNPN and CDR2 SVGIG. V is pruned by 8 bases and J by 2 bases, leaving 9 bases of the junction without a gene match. The CDR3 measures 13 amino acids from cysteine to phenylalanine. Left in the record is the CDR3 DNA by itself, 39 bases read in frame from the first base. Study-wide conclusions, independent of this receptor: The antigen specificity of the clonally expanded peripheral T cells was not determined. Low levels of normalized T-cell clonal expansion were also shown by some nonresponding patients. After ivuxolimab, CD8+ T cells had more expanded clones than CD4+ T cells on average. At doses of 0.1 to 3.0 mg/kg, clonal expansion of both CD4+ and CD8+ blood T cells was observed from baseline to week 6. In the 0.1-3.0 mg/kg groups, partial responders had among the lowest normalized peripheral clonal expansion, particularly in CD8+ T cells.

To sequence the TCRbeta CDR3 region, genomic DNA was isolated from the sorted cells. The immunoSEQ Assay was used to sequence the TCRbeta CDR3 regions. Not all clones reach the TCRdb copy of this immuneACCESS table, which keeps in-frame sequences only. Checked studies attribute under half of the gap to unresolved V genes and leave the rest unexplained. In all, the sample holds 50,000 to 65,000 clones, and about 83% of those were seen once. The ten largest clones add up to over 0.6% of the sample. Recombination linked TRBV30 to TRBJ2-7, with 7 bases in between that match TRBD2. Sample: CD4+ or CD8+ T cells sorted from blood, taken in a trial of the OX40 agonist ivuxolimab. This clonotype originated in an adult with an advanced solid tumor such as melanoma, head and neck, liver or kidney cancer. The CDR3 protein: CAGARERAYEQYF. The DNA sequence is TGTGCCGGGGCGCGGGAGCGGGCCTACGAGCAGTACTTC.